This TCR beta chain was found in a study of cytomegalovirus exposure and HLA in healthy donors. Regarding the study as a whole: Available immune exposure information covered CMV serostatus only. Near-uniform donor sequencing depth was presumed by presence/absence analyses.

The CDR3 has 14 amino acids. Per germline, CDR1 SGHRS and CDR2 YFSETQ. V lost 4 bases to trimming and J lost 7 bases, with 17 bases between them. PCR primers comprised 60 Vbeta and 13 Jbeta primers. Produced via immunoSEQ multiplex PCR; TCRdb's table is partial and in-frame only. The table has around 140,000 clones, around a tenth seen once; the top ten hold approximately 1.9%. A word on this clone: Antigen unknown.

The chain couples TRBV5-1 to TRBJ1-2, with D perhaps TRBD1 (5 bases). Sequencing was carried out using PBMCs. This TCR was sampled from a man aged 50 to 60 in good health and CMV-seronegative. For the CDR3, the DNA is TGCGCCAGCAGCCCCGGGCCAGGGTTGGGTGGCTACACCTTC. Translating it yields CASSPGPGLGGYTF.